A single sample gave rise to the 27 T cell receptor beta chains below, sequenced in a study of cytomegalovirus exposure and HLA in healthy donors. The PCR used 60 Vbeta and 13 Jbeta primers. The repertoire was sequenced with immunoSEQ multiplex PCR; TCRdb's copy has only in-frame clones and lacks some. Among 130,000 to 150,000 clones, roughly 83% were seen once, and the ten largest hold roughly 4.5%. Sequenced material: PBMCs. The receptor source for this set is a man aged 40-49 years in good health and CMV-seropositive.

Details on this clone: One end of the junction varies from germline; a read error may be responsible. The chain recombines TRBV27 with TRBJ1-1; tentative D call: TRBD1 (5 bases). CDR1 and CDR2 from the germline V gene are MNHEY and SMNVEV (reference sequence). This CDR3 contains 19 residues. CDR3 sequence (DNA): TGTGCCAGCAGTTTATACTACCTTCAGGGTCGTCATCCGAACGCTGAAGCTTTCTTT. This translates into CASSLYYLQGRHPNAEAFF.

The rearrangement uses TRBV7-2 and TRBJ1-1; 7 positions match TRBD1. The CDR3 is 13 residues long. Germline CDR1 SGHTA, CDR2 FQGNSA. V lost 3 bases, J lost 4 bases, and 2 bases stayed unmatched. The CDR3 DNA reads TGTGCCAGCAGCTTTGCAGGGGGCACTGAAGCTTTCTTT. Protein product: CASSFAGGTEAFF.

The chain links TRBV7-9 to TRBJ1-1; D not resolved. This CDR3 region has 13 residues. Germline assignment: CDR1 SEHNR and CDR2 FQNEAQ (reference sequence). V lost 4 bases, J lost 1 base, and 7 bases lay in between. CDR3 loop: CASSYQANTEAFF. CDR3 nucleotide sequence: TGTGCCAGCAGCTACCAGGCGAACACTGAAGCTTTCTTT.

The rearrangement links TRBV9 to TRBJ1-4; D is unresolved. Trimming took off 2 bases at V and 5 bases at J, with 13 bases between the two ends. The germline gives CDR1 SGDLS, CDR2 YYNGEE. The CDR3 runs to 15 residues. The CDR3 DNA follows: TGTGCCAGCAGCGTGACTCCCGACGGAAATGAAAAACTGTTTTTT. Translated: CASSVTPDGNEKLFF.

CDR3 bases: TGTGCCATCAAAGGGACAGGGCTGACAGATACGCAGTATTTT. It codes for CAIKGTGLTDTQYF. The chain recombines TRBV10-3 with TRBJ2-3, with TRBD1 matching over 9 bases. Trimming at V came to 7 bases and at J to 3 bases, leaving 5 bases not matched to a gene. CDR3 length equals 14 residues. CDR1 ENHRY and CDR2 SYGVKD come from the germline V gene.

This chain joins TRBV19 and TRBJ2-3; 10 positions match TRBD2. The J segment lost 5 bases and the V segment lost 8 bases, leaving 7 bases of the junction unmatched. The CDR3 is made up of 14 amino acids. CDR1 and CDR2 from the germline V gene are LNHDA and SQIVND (reference sequence). CDR3 in DNA: TGTGCCAGTGTGGAGCGGGGGGGCCAAGATACGCAGTATTTT. Amino acids: CASVERGGQDTQYF.

This chain connects TRBV5-1 to TRBJ2-7; no firm D call. The CDR3 totals 13 residues. Germline V lookup: CDR1 SGHRS, CDR2 YFSETQ. V lost 4 bases and J 5 bases, leaving 13 bases between the germline ends. CDR3 loop: CASSQRLADEQYF. The CDR3 DNA reads TGCGCCAGCAGCCAACGGTTAGCCGACGAGCAGTACTTC.

The chain recombines TRBV12-5 with TRBJ2-7; 9 positions match TRBD1. Looked up from germline, CDR1 is LGHNT and CDR2 is FRNRAP. This CDR3 contains 15 residues. Unmatched junction bases numbered 9, after V lost 4 bases and J lost 5 bases. The CDR3: CASGSINRGRNEQYF. In nucleotides, the CDR3 is TGTGCTAGTGGTTCCATTAACAGGGGGCGAAACGAGCAGTACTTC.

This clone was detected a few times. The rearrangement uses TRBV27 and TRBJ2-7, with TRBD1 matching over 8 bases. Trimming took 6 bases from V and 4 from J; bases not matched to a gene: 8. Germline CDR1 and CDR2: MNHEY and SMNVEV (reference sequence). The CDR3 extends over 14 amino acids. The CDR3 DNA follows: TGTGCCAGCAGCCGCAGGACAGGGCTATACGAGCAGTACTTC. As protein: CASSRRTGLYEQYF.

This sequence joins TRBV6-5 and TRBJ1-2; the D gene is possibly TRBD1 (6 bases). The CDR3 runs 15 residues. CDR1 and CDR2 from the germline V gene are MNHEY and SVGAGI. Trimming removed 7 bases at V and 4 bases at J, with 19 bases between. In nucleotides, the CDR3 is TGTGCCAGCAACCTTGACGGCACAGGGCGCTATGGCTACACCTTC. Its translation: CASNLDGTGRYGYTF.

The J gene is TRBJ2-1, the V gene TRBV11-3, with 8 nucleotides matching TRBD2. Germline loops: CDR1 SGHNT, CDR2 YENEEA. The CDR3 totals 14 residues. V was pared by 8 bases and J by 6 bases, with 9 bases of the junction left unmatched. The CDR3 sequence: CASQRGSGINEQFF. CDR3 nucleotide sequence: TGTGCCAGCCAAAGGGGTAGCGGGATCAATGAGCAGTTCTTC.

The V gene is TRBV5-1, the J gene TRBJ2-7; D is perhaps TRBD2 (6 bases). The ends were cut back, 1 base at V and 2 bases at J, with 13 bases in the middle. This CDR3 has 15 residues. Germline loops: CDR1 SGHRS, CDR2 YFSETQ. CDR3 sequence reads: CASSLFPSVAYEQYF. CDR3 sequence (DNA): TGCGCCAGCAGCTTGTTCCCTAGCGTAGCCTACGAGCAGTACTTC.

V and J are TRBV9 and TRBJ2-7; 9 bases fit TRBD1. Trimming at V came to 5 bases and at J to 0 bases, leaving 6 bases not matched to a gene. CDR1 and CDR2 from the germline V gene are SGDLS and YYNGEE. The CDR3 length is 15 residues. The DNA for the CDR3 is TGTGCCAGCAGTCATACAGGGGGCGGCTCCTACGAGCAGTACTTC. This encodes CASSHTGGGSYEQYF.

This chain joins TRBV6-1 and TRBJ2-2; TRBD1 agrees at 7 bases. This CDR3 has 15 amino acids. Trimming at V came to 5 bases and at J to 5 bases, leaving 8 bases not matched to a gene. CDR1 and CDR2 (germline): MNHNS, SASEGT. CDR3 nucleotides: TGTGCCAGCAGTAAAGACAGGGCCCGGACCGGGGAGCTGTTTTTT. Protein sequence: CASSKDRARTGELFF.

V and J are TRBV19 and TRBJ1-4; TRBD1 aligns across 9 bases. The junction had 9 bases not matched to a gene; V was cut back by 6 bases and J by 4 bases. Germline CDR1 reads LNHDA; CDR2 reads SQIVND (reference sequence). The CDR3 sequence is 16 residues long. The CDR3: CASRMWTGEVNEKLFF. CDR3 bases: TGTGCCAGTAGAATGTGGACAGGGGAAGTTAATGAAAAACTGTTTTTT.

The chain combines TRBV27 with TRBJ2-6; 7 bases are a match to TRBD1. The CDR3 is 18 residues long. The V gene's germline CDR1 is MNHEY and CDR2 SMNVEV (reference sequence). The V and J ends lost 7 bases and 0 bases, in that order; junction bases with no gene match: 12. The CDR3 region is CASTLRQGEFSGANVLTF. The DNA of the CDR3 is TGTGCCAGCACCTTAAGACAGGGTGAATTCTCTGGGGCCAACGTCCTGACTTTC.

The rearrangement joins TRBV5-8 to TRBJ1-1; D unresolved. Trimming stripped 4 bases from V and 2 bases from J, with 3 bases between. Germline V gene sequence: CDR1 SGHTS, CDR2 YDEGEE. The CDR3 has 11 residues. The DNA for the CDR3 is TGTGCCAGCAGCCGTAACACTGAAGCTTTCTTT. Residues: CASSRNTEAFF.

In its sample, this clone was seen a few times. The rearrangement uses TRBV7-9 and TRBJ1-4, with unresolved D. This CDR3 spans 12 amino acids. Germline CDR1 is SEHNR and CDR2 is FQNEAQ (reference sequence). V was trimmed by 4 bases and J by 11 bases, leaving 11 bases between them. CDR3 sequence: CASSSEGGKLFF. In nucleotides, the CDR3 is TGTGCCAGCAGCTCAGAGGGTGGGAAACTGTTTTTT.

This chain uses TRBV30 with TRBJ1-2; unclear D gene. Germline V CDR1 and CDR2: GTSNPN, SVGIG (reference sequence). V was cut by 5 bases and J by 7 bases, with 14 bases left in between. This CDR3 is built from 12 residues. CDR3 nucleotide sequence: TGTGCCTGGGGCCTGATCTACAGTGGCTACACCTTC. Protein: CAWGLIYSGYTF. The full variable domain, with the rest looked up from reference TRBV30 and TRBJ1-2, is SQTIHQWPATLVQPVGSPLSLECTVEGTSNPNLYWYRQAAGRGLQLLFYSVGIGQISSEVPQNLSASRPQDRQFILSSKKLLLSDSGFYLCAWGLIYSGYTFGSGTRLTVV.

V and J are TRBV19 and TRBJ2-2; tentative D call: TRBD1 (6 bases). Trimming took 1 base from V and 6 from J, leaving 18 bases between them. Germline CDR1 reads LNHDA; CDR2 reads SQIVND (reference sequence). CDR3 length: 17 residues. CDR3 in DNA: TGTGCCAGTAGTATAGCAGGGGCCAGGGGACACGCCGGGGAGCTGTTTTTT. It translates to CASSIAGARGHAGELFF. The entire variable domain, with the rest obtained from reference TRBV19 and TRBJ2-2, is as follows: DGGITQSPKYLFRKEGQNVTLSCEQNLNHDAMYWYRQDPGQGLRLIYYSQIVNDFQKGDIAEGYSVSREKKESFPLTVTSAQKNPTAFYLCASSIAGARGHAGELFFGEGSRLTVL.

The chain combines TRBV5-5 with TRBJ2-7; 7 nucleotides match TRBD1. CDR3 length equals 14 residues. The V gene end was trimmed by 1 base and the J gene end by 7 bases; junction bases not matched to a gene: 8. Looked up from germline, CDR1 is SGHKS and CDR2 is YYEKEE (reference sequence). DNA for the CDR3: TGTGCCAGCAGCTTGTGGGACAGCCCCGGAGAGCAGTACTTC. Residues: CASSLWDSPGEQYF.

This chain links TRBV18 with TRBJ1-2; 10 bases align to TRBD1. This CDR3 contains 15 residues. The V gene end was trimmed by 3 bases and the J gene end by 12 bases; junction bases not matched to a gene: 13. Germline CDR1 is KGHSH and CDR2 is LQKENI. The CDR3 DNA sequence: TGTGCCAGCTCACCTCGGACAGGGGGGACCTATGAGGACACCTTC. Translated: CASSPRTGGTYEDTF.

The chain couples TRBV30 to TRBJ1-6; D is uncertain. The V gene's germline CDR1 is GTSNPN and CDR2 SVGIG (reference sequence). The CDR3 is made up of 14 amino acids. Trimming shortened V by 2 bases and J by 10 bases, and 15 bases separated the two germline ends. The CDR3 nucleotides are TGTGCCTGGAGTTCATTACACCTGGAGTCACCCCTCCACTTT. This translates into CAWSSLHLESPLHF. Full variable domain (remainder filled in from reference TRBV30 and TRBJ1-6): SQTIHQWPATLVQPVGSPLSLECTVEGTSNPNLYWYRQAAGRGLQLLFYSVGIGQISSEVPQNLSASRPQDRQFILSSKKLLLSDSGFYLCAWSSLHLESPLHFGNGTRLTVT.

V is TRBV10-3 and J is TRBJ2-7, with D possibly being TRBD2 (6 bases). The germline V gene encodes CDR1 ENHRY and CDR2 SYGVKD. There are 15 residues in the CDR3. Trimming took off 2 bases at V and 2 bases at J, with 13 bases between the two ends. Here the CDR3 reads CAISEPTSWPYEQYF. The CDR3, as DNA: TGTGCCATCAGTGAGCCTACTAGCTGGCCCTACGAGCAGTACTTC.

In regard to this clone: Other DNA sequences of this sample code for an identical CDR3. The CDR3: CASSDRPYSYEQYF. In DNA, the CDR3 is TGTGCCAGTAGTGACAGACCATATAGCTACGAGCAGTACTTC. The chain uses TRBV19 and TRBJ2-7; tentative D call: TRBD1 (5 bases). CDR1 and CDR2 (germline): LNHDA, SQIVND (reference sequence). The CDR3 has 14 residues. Trimming removed 5 bases from V and 3 bases from J, with 14 bases in between. The full variable domain, in which reference TRBV19 and TRBJ2-7 provide the parts outside the CDR3, is DGGITQSPKYLFRKEGQNVTLSCEQNLNHDAMYWYRQDPGQGLRLIYYSQIVNDFQKGDIAEGYSVSREKKESFPLTVTSAQKNPTAFYLCASSDRPYSYEQYFGPGTRLTVT.

V gene TRBV6-5 combines with J gene TRBJ1-5; D ambiguous. This CDR3 has 14 residues. Germline CDR1 is MNHEY and CDR2 is SVGAGI. Deletions cut 2 bases from V and 1 base from J, with 6 bases between. In DNA, the CDR3 is TGTGCCAGCAGTTACCGGGGAAGCAATCAGCCCCAGCATTTT. This translates into CASSYRGSNQPQHF.

The chain links TRBV6-6 to TRBJ2-1, with unresolved D. The germline V gene has CDR1 MNHNY and CDR2 SVGAGI (reference sequence). Trimming cost V 2 bases and J 5 bases, with 10 bases left between them. The CDR3 is made up of 14 amino acids. The CDR3 DNA follows: TGTGCCAGCAGTTACGCGGAAACTGACAATGAGCAGTTCTTC. Its protein product is CASSYAETDNEQFF.